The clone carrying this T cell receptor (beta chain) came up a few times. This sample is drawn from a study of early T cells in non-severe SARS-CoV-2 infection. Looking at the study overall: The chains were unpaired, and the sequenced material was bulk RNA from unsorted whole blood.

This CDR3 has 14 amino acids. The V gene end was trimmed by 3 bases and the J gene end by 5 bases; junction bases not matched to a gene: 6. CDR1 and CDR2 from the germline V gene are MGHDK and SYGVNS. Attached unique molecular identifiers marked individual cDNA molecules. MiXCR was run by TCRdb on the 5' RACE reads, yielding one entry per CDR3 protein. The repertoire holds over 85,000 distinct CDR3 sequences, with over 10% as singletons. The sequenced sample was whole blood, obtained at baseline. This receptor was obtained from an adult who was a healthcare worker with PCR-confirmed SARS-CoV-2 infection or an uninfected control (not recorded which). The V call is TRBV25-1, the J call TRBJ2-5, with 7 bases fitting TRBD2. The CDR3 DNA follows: TGTGCCAGCAGTGAGGGGGGGACGGGGGAGACCCAGTACTTC. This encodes CASSEGGTGETQYF.